The rows below give T cell receptor beta chains drawn from one sample of a study of OX40 agonist ivuxolimab in advanced cancers. The protocol was immunoSEQ multiplex PCR, while the TCRdb copy is restricted to in-frame clones and leaves out a portion. The repertoire holds approximately 70,000 clones, with under 95% as singletons. The sequenced sample was CD4+ or CD8+ T cells sorted from blood, obtained in a trial of the OX40 agonist ivuxolimab. Receptors originate from an adult with an advanced solid tumor such as melanoma, head and neck, liver or kidney cancer. Both conserved end residues are part of each CDR3. A D gene is named only where the DNA matches it firmly. The size entry is marked missing in some rows and otherwise reads once, few, many or a size class.

clone size	V gene	D gene	J gene	CDR3 protein	CDR3 DNA
NA	TRBV7-6	NA	TRBJ2-2	CASSLGANTGELFF	TGTGCCAGCAGCTTAGGAGCGAACACCGGGGAGCTGTTTTTT
NA	TRBV7-9	TRBD1	TRBJ1-1	CASSLSQGGYEAFF	TGTGCCAGCAGCTTGAGTCAGGGGGGGTATGAGGCTTTCTTT
NA	TRBV9	TRBD2	TRBJ2-7	CASSVGVGRASYEQYF	TGTGCCAGCAGCGTAGGGGTCGGGAGGGCCTCCTACGAGCAGTACTTC
NA	TRBV28	NA	TRBJ1-5	CASSNALGGNQPQHF	TGTGCCAGCAGCAATGCGCTGGGCGGAAATCAGCCCCAGCATTTT
once	TRBV7-9	NA	TRBJ2-5	CASSPPQETQYF	TGTGCCAGCAGCCCCCCTCAAGAGACCCAGTACTTC
NA	TRBV4-3	NA	TRBJ2-7	CASSQDTTAYEQYF	TGCGCCAGCAGCCAAGATACGACGGCCTACGAGCAGTACTTC
NA	TRBV28	NA	TRBJ2-3	CASSFEGNSADTQYF	TGTGCCAGCAGTTTCGAAGGAAACAGCGCAGATACGCAGTATTTT
NA	TRBV7-9	NA	TRBJ2-5	CASSLVGIRGQETQYF	TGTGCCAGCAGCTTAGTTGGTATCAGGGGCCAAGAGACCCAGTACTTC
once	TRBV13	NA	TRBJ1-6	CASSLGMDGPYNSPLHF	TGTGCCAGCAGCTTAGGGATGGACGGACCCTATAATTCACCCCTCCACTTT
NA	TRBV6-1	NA	TRBJ1-6	CASSSGVYYSPLHF	TGTGCCAGCAGTTCGGGGGTCTATTATTCACCCCTCCACTTT
NA	TRBV7-2	NA	TRBJ1-1	CASSFSTGNTEAFF	TGTGCCAGCAGCTTTAGTACAGGGAACACTGAAGCTTTCTTT
NA	TRBV9	NA	TRBJ2-1	CASSVERGSYNEQFF	TGTGCCAGCAGCGTAGAAAGGGGGTCCTACAATGAGCAGTTCTTC
once	TRBV28	TRBD1	TRBJ2-1	CASSWDRPLYNEQFF	TGTGCCAGCAGTTGGGACAGACCCTTGTACAATGAGCAGTTCTTC
NA	TRBV6-1	NA	TRBJ2-7	CASSGQGLYEQYF	TGTGCCAGCAGTGGTCAGGGGTTGTACGAGCAGTACTTC
NA	TRBV19	TRBD1	TRBJ1-1	CASSITQGAAEAFF	TGTGCCAGTAGTATCACACAGGGGGCTGCTGAAGCTTTCTTT
NA	TRBV6-1	NA	TRBJ2-1	CASGRNEQFF	TGTGCCAGCGGTCGCAATGAGCAGTTCTTC
NA	TRBV7-9	NA	TRBJ2-5	CASSLSVAGAYQETQYF	TGTGCCAGCAGCTTATCGGTAGCTGGCGCGTACCAAGAGACCCAGTACTTC
NA	TRBV19	NA	TRBJ1-3	CASSQGNTIYF	TGTGCCAGTAGTCAAGGAAACACCATATATTTT
NA	TRBV4-2	NA	TRBJ1-3	CASSQDIGTGNTIYF	TGTGCCAGCAGCCAAGATATCGGAACTGGAAACACCATATATTTT
NA	TRBV7-9	TRBD2	TRBJ2-3	CASSLLAGSTDTQYF	TGTGCCAGCAGTTTACTAGCGGGGAGCACAGATACGCAGTATTTT